This entry lists 20 T cell receptor beta chains sequenced from one sample in a study of response to subunit inactivated influenza vaccine. TCRdb analysed the RT-PCR reads with MiXCR anew, one entry per CDR3 protein. This sample carries a few hundred thousand distinct CDR3 sequences, approximately 10% of them seen once, and the ten largest clones take about 10%. This same sample was also taken into another study, of T cells expressing NK-cell markers. Turning to that study: TCR beta cDNA was generated via 5'RACE template switching incorporating UMIs.

Sequencing used PBMCs from blood, obtained on the day of vaccination. These receptors all stem from a middle-aged man who received an inactivated influenza vaccine.

This clonotype appeared a few times. This chain uses TRBV5-1 with TRBJ2-1; D could derive from TRBD1 or TRBD2 (5 bases each). In germline, CDR1 is SGHRS, CDR2 YFSETQ. Trimming stripped 4 bases from V and 3 bases from J, with 17 bases between. This CDR3 has 16 amino acids. CDR3 coding DNA: TGCGCCAGCAGCCAACCCGGGGCCCATATCTACAATGAGCAGTTCTTC. It encodes CASSQPGAHIYNEQFF.

V usage is TRBV12-3 or TRBV12-4 and J usage is TRBJ2-7; 9 bases align to TRBD1. The V gene end was trimmed by 6 bases and the J gene end by 0 bases; junction bases not matched to a gene: 3. The CDR3 extends over 14 amino acids. For the CDR3, the DNA is TGTGCCAGCAGGACAGGGGGGAGCTCCTACGAGCAGTACTTC. Translated: CASRTGGSSYEQYF.

In this sample, this clonotype turned up once. The chain combines TRBV30 with TRBJ2-2, with a possible D match to TRBD1 (8 bases). The V end lost 4 bases, the J end lost 6 bases, and 15 bases lay between the germline ends. This CDR3 spans 14 amino acids. Per germline, CDR1 GTSNPN and CDR2 SVGIG (reference sequence). CDR3 protein: CAWNGQGGAGELFF. Written as DNA, the CDR3 is TGTGCCTGGAATGGACAGGGAGGGGCCGGGGAGCTGTTTTTT. Full variable domain (missing parts from reference TRBV30 and TRBJ2-2): SQTIHQWPATLVQPVGSPLSLECTVEGTSNPNLYWYRQAAGRGLQLLFYSVGIGQISSEVPQNLSASRPQDRQFILSSKKLLLSDSGFYLCAWNGQGGAGELFFGEGSRLTVL.

The V call is TRBV6-2 or TRBV6-3, the J call TRBJ2-6; either TRBD1 or TRBD2 may supply D (6 bases each). Germline CDR1 reads MNHEY; CDR2 reads SVGEGT. The CDR3 totals 17 residues. V was trimmed by 5 bases and J by 0 bases, leaving 14 bases between them. CDR3 bases: TGTGCCAGCAGTCCTAGTGGGGGGCTCTCTGGGGCCAACGTCCTGACTTTC. Protein product: CASSPSGGLSGANVLTF.

This clonotype was observed a few times. The chain couples TRBV5-1 to TRBJ2-5, with a possible D match to TRBD2 (6 bases). This CDR3 has 16 residues. CDR1 is SGHRS and CDR2 is YFSETQ in the germline V gene. Trimming stripped 0 bases from V and 1 base from J, with 13 bases between. Here the CDR3 DNA reads TGCGCCAGCAGCTTGGAAGCTTCGCGGGGCCAAGAGACCCAGTACTTC. It specifies CASSLEASRGQETQYF.

This clonotype has ten or more counts. This chain joins TRBV10-3 and TRBJ2-2; TRBD1 agrees at 8 bases. With V trimmed by 3 bases and J by 6 bases, 6 bases remained unmatched. Germline values: CDR1 ENHRY, CDR2 SYGVKD. The CDR3 consists of 15 residues. The CDR3 bases are TGTGCCATCAGTGACCCGGGACAGGTCGCCGGGGAGCTGTTTTTT. Translating it yields CAISDPGQVAGELFF.

This chain links TRBV6-4 with TRBJ2-5; 11 bases map to TRBD2. CDR1 MRHNA and CDR2 SNTAGT come from the germline V gene. V gave up 6 bases and J gave up 1 base; unmatched junction bases: 4. CDR3 length equals 15 residues. The chain's CDR3 is CASSETSGAQETQYF. CDR3 bases: TGTGCCAGCAGCGAGACTAGCGGGGCCCAAGAGACCCAGTACTTC.

The rearrangement uses TRBV29-1 and TRBJ2-3, with TRBD1 matching over 8 bases. The junction had 13 bases not matched to a gene; V was cut back by 5 bases and J by 3 bases. The V gene's germline CDR1 is SQVTM and CDR2 ANQGSEA. The CDR3 has 16 amino acids. CDR3 amino acids: CSVSTQGAARTDTQYF. The CDR3 region has the DNA TGCAGCGTTTCCACCCAGGGGGCGGCTCGGACAGATACGCAGTATTTT.

The table lists this clonotype with a few counts. V and J are TRBV11-2 and TRBJ2-5; D is undetermined. CDR1 SGHAT and CDR2 FQNNGV come from the germline V gene. CDR3 length equals 10 residues. V was shortened by 8 bases and J by 7 bases, with 8 bases between the two germline ends. This chain's CDR3 is CASGEGTQYF. As DNA, the CDR3 is TGTGCCAGCGGGGAAGGGACCCAGTACTTC.

This clonotype came up a few times. The genes are TRBV7-9 and TRBJ2-1; the D is unclear. The V gene lost 1 base and the J gene lost 10 bases, with 14 bases spanning the gap. The CDR3 contains 14 residues. CDR1 and CDR2 (germline): SEHNR, FQNEAQ (reference sequence). Here the CDR3 reads CASSLGGGGIEQFF. The CDR3 DNA reads TGTGCCAGCAGCTTAGGCGGCGGCGGAATCGAGCAGTTCTTC.

This clonotype appeared many times. V and J are TRBV3-1 and TRBJ2-7, with D uncertain. Germline lookup yields CDR1 LGHDT and CDR2 YNNKEL (reference sequence). The CDR3 has 12 residues. Deletions cut 1 base from V and 3 bases from J, with 4 bases between. This CDR3 is CASSQGSYEQYF. The DNA for the CDR3 is TGTGCCAGCAGCCAAGGGAGCTACGAGCAGTACTTC.

There are many counts of this clonotype. This chain connects TRBV3-1 to TRBJ2-7; a possible D gene is TRBD1 (6 bases). The V gene's germline CDR1 is LGHDT and CDR2 YNNKEL (reference sequence). The CDR3 runs to 16 residues. Trimming removed 3 bases from V and 4 bases from J, with 19 bases in between. The CDR3 is CASSQGITGLGYEQYF. The CDR3 DNA is TGTGCCAGCAGCCAGGGAATAACAGGGTTAGGGTACGAGCAGTACTTC.

This clonotype was counted between two and nine times. This sequence joins TRBV20-1 and TRBJ2-7; 7 bases align to TRBD2. Germline CDR1 is DFQATT and CDR2 is SNEGSKA (reference sequence). This CDR3 spans 14 amino acids. After removal of 1 base from V and 6 bases from J, the junction contained 9 bases not matched to a gene. CDR3 in DNA: TGCAGTGCTAGAGTTTTGCGGGAGCGGTTCGAGCAGTACTTC. Translating gives CSARVLRERFEQYF.

The chain joins TRBV5-4 to TRBJ2-2; no clear D gene. The CDR3 covers 11 residues. The V end was cut by 5 bases, the J end by 7 bases, with 6 bases between. In germline, CDR1 is SGHNT, CDR2 YYREEE (reference sequence). Written as DNA, the CDR3 is TGTGCCAGCAGGACGAACGGGGAGCTGTTTTTT. It codes for CASRTNGELFF.

This clonotype occurred many times. V is TRBV5-1 and J is TRBJ2-3; D uncertain. This CDR3 has 13 residues. V lost 0 bases and J lost 8, with 10 bases in between. Germline V gene data show CDR1 as SGHRS and CDR2 as YFSETQ. The CDR3 DNA reads TGCGCCAGCAGCTTGGCCGGGCGGAGTACGCAGTATTTT. It encodes CASSLAGRSTQYF.

This clonotype was observed a handful of times. The V call is TRBV11-2, the J call TRBJ2-1; no clear D. Trimming removed 5 bases from V and 7 bases from J, with 12 bases in between. Germline V gives CDR1 SGHAT, CDR2 FQNNGV. The CDR3 runs to 13 residues. CDR3 bases: TGTGCCAGCAGCCTGCAGCTGGGGAATGAGCAGTTCTTC. Translating gives CASSLQLGNEQFF.

The genes are TRBV28 and TRBJ2-7, with a possible D match to TRBD1 (6 bases). Trimming removed 6 bases at V and 2 bases at J, with 14 bases between. Germline lookup yields CDR1 MDHEN and CDR2 SYDVKM. The CDR3 length is 14 residues. For the CDR3, the DNA is TGTGCCAGCAGAAGATGGGACACAACCTACGAGCAGTACTTC. This gives the protein CASRRWDTTYEQYF.

In nucleotides, the CDR3 is TGCGCCAGCAGCCAAGATTTCAGGGCTGGGGCCAACGTCCTGACTTTC. Its translation is CASSQDFRAGANVLTF. The V call is TRBV4-3, the J call TRBJ2-6, with D possibly being TRBD1 (5 bases). The CDR3 runs to 16 residues. Trimming removed 0 bases at V and 2 bases at J, with 8 bases between. CDR1 and CDR2 (germline): LGHNA, YSLEER.

The rearrangement links TRBV6-2 or TRBV6-3 to TRBJ1-6; tentatively, D is TRBD1 (5 bases). CDR1 and CDR2 from the germline V gene are MNHEY and SVGEGT. Trimming cost V 7 bases and J 9 bases, with 16 bases left between them. The CDR3 spans 14 residues. The CDR3 DNA follows: TGTGCCAGCACCGGGGGGGTACCAGTTTCACCCCTCCACTTT. It encodes CASTGGVPVSPLHF.

The chain carries TRBV3-1 and TRBJ1-6, with TRBD1 as a possible D gene (5 bases). CDR1 and CDR2 from the germline V gene are LGHDT and YNNKEL (reference sequence). This CDR3 contains 15 residues. V lost 0 bases to trimming and J lost 7 bases, with 10 bases between them. In DNA form, the CDR3 reads TGTGCCAGCAGCCAAGATTCACAGGAGAATTCACCCCTCCACTTT. Protein product: CASSQDSQENSPLHF. Full variable domain (remainder filled in from reference TRBV3-1 and TRBJ1-6): DTAVSQTPKYLVTQMGNDKSIKCEQNLGHDTMYWYKQDSKKFLKIMFSYNNKELIINETVPNRFSPKSPDKAHLNLHINSLELGDSAVYFCASSQDSQENSPLHFGNGTRLTVT.